What follows is one TCR beta chain and its context. Its antigen remains unidentified. This sample stems from a study of cytomegalovirus exposure and HLA in healthy donors. Overall study context: Of the donors genotyped, 398 in all, about 81% fell in the Caucasian-associated ancestry cluster. Study-level results: The authors enumerated over 150 TCR beta chains as linked to cytomegalovirus.

The CDR3 sequence is 15 residues long. CDR1 and CDR2 from the germline V gene are SGHTA and FQGNSA. The ends lost 4 bases at V and 4 bases at J; junction bases unmatched: 5. Both 60 Vbeta primers and 13 Jbeta primers went into the PCR. Clones were sequenced by immunoSEQ multiplex PCR, and TCRdb holds only the in-frame ones, with some missing. Among tens of thousands of clones listed, 80% were seen once. This chain joins TRBV7-2 and TRBJ2-1, with 9 nucleotides matching TRBD2. This TCR was recovered from a male donor in good health and CMV-seronegative. Source material: PBMCs. The CDR3 nucleotides read TGTGCCAGCAGCTCAGGGACTAGCCCTTACAATGAGCAGTTCTTC. Residues: CASSSGTSPYNEQFF. The full variable domain, completed using reference TRBV7-2 and TRBJ2-1, is GAGVSQSPSNKVTEKGKDVELRCDPISGHTALYWYRQSLGQGLEFLIYFQGNSAPDKSGLPSDRFSAERTGGSVSTLTIQRTQQEDSAVYLCASSSGTSPYNEQFFGPGTRLTVL.